The clone carrying this T cell receptor beta chain occurred many times. TCRdb recomputed calls from the 5' RACE reads with MiXCR, one row per CDR3 protein. Found here are approximately 52,000 distinct CDR3 sequences, around 15% of them singletons; the top ten hold 15% to 20%. The data stem from a study of T cells of healthy individuals. The CDR3 totals 16 residues. V shed 3 bases and J shed 6 bases, with 23 bases lying between them. Germline loops: CDR1 DFQATT, CDR2 SNEGSKA (reference sequence). The TCR comes from a human donor in good health. The rearrangement joins TRBV20-1 to TRBJ1-2; TRBD1 might be the D (6 bases). The CDR3: CSASLPTQGSRHGYTF. The CDR3 DNA reads TGCAGTGCTAGCCTACCTACCCAGGGGAGCCGTCATGGCTACACCTTC.